What follows are 2 T cell receptor beta chains derived from one specimen sequenced in a study of CD8 T cells in ankylosing spondylitis. What these receptors recognize is not known. Study findings and constraints: A TCR beta motif made of several highly homologous variants seemed typical of ankylosing spondylitis blood.

TCRdb passed the 5' RACE reads through MiXCR, listing each CDR3 protein once. The sample has about 500,000 distinct CDR3 sequences; 12% are singletons. Sequencing was performed on blood, either unsorted or a sorted T cell fraction (not recorded which). Every receptor here comes from a male donor with ankylosing spondylitis.

V gene TRBV12-3 or TRBV12-4 combines with J gene TRBJ1-2, with 9 nucleotides matching TRBD1. This CDR3 comprises 13 residues. Germline trimming cut 9 bases from V and 4 bases from J; bases unmatched to any gene: 6. This CDR3 is CASTGGYSYGYTF. The CDR3 region has the DNA TGTGCCAGTACAGGGGGCTATAGCTATGGCTACACCTTC.

The chain joins TRBV5-1 to TRBJ2-1; TRBD1 or TRBD2 may be the D gene (5 bases each). Trimming removed 3 bases at V and 3 bases at J, with 19 bases between. The CDR3 is 17 amino acids. Per germline, CDR1 SGHRS and CDR2 YFSETQ. CDR3 sequence reads: CASSYPFRGANYNEQFF. The CDR3 nucleotides read TGCGCCAGCAGCTACCCATTCAGAGGGGCCAACTACAATGAGCAGTTCTTC.